This TCR beta chain was profiled in a study of blood T cell repertoires in COVID-19. Authors' processing steps: Scientists estimated how many nucleated cells there were by amplifying reference gene primers. TCRdb's table, derived via immunoSEQ multiplex PCR, lists solely in-frame clones and lacks some. That table gives V, J and clone size, and the DNA gave D and trimming. The table includes tens of thousands of clones, around four fifths detected once. The TCR originated in a human donor in a cohort sampled during active COVID-19. Sequencing input: peripheral blood.

CDR3 loop: CASSPSRHREDNEQFF. In DNA form, the CDR3 reads TGCGCCAGCAGCCCCTCGCGCCACAGAGAAGACAATGAGCAGTTCTTC. The J gene is TRBJ2-1, the V gene TRBV4-1; D unresolved. Trimming shortened V by 4 bases and J by 5 bases, and 18 bases separated the two germline ends. CDR1 MGHRA and CDR2 YSYEKL come from the germline V gene. There are 16 residues in the CDR3.